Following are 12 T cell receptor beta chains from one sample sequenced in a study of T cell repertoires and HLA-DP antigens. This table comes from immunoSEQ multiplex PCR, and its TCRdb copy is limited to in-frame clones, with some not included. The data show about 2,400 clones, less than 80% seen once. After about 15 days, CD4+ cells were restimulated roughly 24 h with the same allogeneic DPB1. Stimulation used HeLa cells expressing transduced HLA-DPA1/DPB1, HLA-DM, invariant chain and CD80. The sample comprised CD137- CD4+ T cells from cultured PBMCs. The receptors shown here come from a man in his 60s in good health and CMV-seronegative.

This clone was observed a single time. In DNA form, the CDR3 reads TGTGCCAGCAGCCTTTCAAGCTCACAAAGTCGGGCCAACGTCCTGACTTTC. Amino acids: CASSLSSSQSRANVLTF. This sequence joins TRBV7-4 and TRBJ2-6; D is ambiguous. The V end was cut by 5 bases, the J end by 5 bases, with 19 bases between. The CDR3 covers 17 residues. The V gene's germline CDR1 is SGHVT and CDR2 SQSDAQ.

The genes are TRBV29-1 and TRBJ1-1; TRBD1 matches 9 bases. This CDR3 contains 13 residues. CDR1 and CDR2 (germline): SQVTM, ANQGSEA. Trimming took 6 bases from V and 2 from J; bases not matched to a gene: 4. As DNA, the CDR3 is TGCAGCGTCCTGGGACAGGGCAACACTGAAGCTTTCTTT. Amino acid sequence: CSVLGQGNTEAFF.

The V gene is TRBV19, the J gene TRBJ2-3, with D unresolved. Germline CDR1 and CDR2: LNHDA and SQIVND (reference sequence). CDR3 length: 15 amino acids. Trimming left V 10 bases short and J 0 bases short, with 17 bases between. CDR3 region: CATTRRSPSTDTQYF. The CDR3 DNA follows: TGTGCCACCACCCGCAGGTCTCCTAGCACAGATACGCAGTATTTT.

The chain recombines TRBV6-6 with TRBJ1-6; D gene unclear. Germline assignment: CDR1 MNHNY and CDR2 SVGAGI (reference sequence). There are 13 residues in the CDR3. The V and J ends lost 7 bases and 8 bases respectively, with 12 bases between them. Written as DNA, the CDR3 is TGTGCCAGCACTCCTACCCGGGATTCACCCCTCCACTTT. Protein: CASTPTRDSPLHF.

CDR3 nucleotide sequence: TGCGCCAGCACTCCCGGGCGGGGTGGCGCTGAAGCTTTCTTT. Protein product: CASTPGRGGAEAFF. The chain couples TRBV5-1 to TRBJ1-1; D gene uncertain. This CDR3 is built from 14 residues. Germline CDR1 reads SGHRS; CDR2 reads YFSETQ. Trimming pared 6 bases from V and 6 bases from J, leaving 18 bases between.

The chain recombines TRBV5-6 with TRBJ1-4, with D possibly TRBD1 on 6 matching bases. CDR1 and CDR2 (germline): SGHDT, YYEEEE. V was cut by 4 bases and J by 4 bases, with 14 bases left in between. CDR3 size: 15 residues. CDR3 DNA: TGTGCCAGCAGCCGGGCTGCGGACAGTAATGAAAAACTGTTTTTT. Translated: CASSRAADSNEKLFF.

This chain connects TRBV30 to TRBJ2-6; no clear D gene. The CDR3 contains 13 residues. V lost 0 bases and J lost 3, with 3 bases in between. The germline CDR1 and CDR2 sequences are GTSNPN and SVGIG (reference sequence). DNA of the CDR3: TGTGCCTGGAGTGTACGTGGGGCCAACGTCCTGACTTTC. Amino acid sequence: CAWSVRGANVLTF.

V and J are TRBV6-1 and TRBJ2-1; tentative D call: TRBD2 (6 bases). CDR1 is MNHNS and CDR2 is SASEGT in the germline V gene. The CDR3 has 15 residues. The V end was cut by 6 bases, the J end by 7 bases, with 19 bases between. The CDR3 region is CASRGRETTRNEQFF. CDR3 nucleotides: TGTGCCAGCAGGGGTCGGGAGACCACCAGGAATGAGCAGTTCTTC.

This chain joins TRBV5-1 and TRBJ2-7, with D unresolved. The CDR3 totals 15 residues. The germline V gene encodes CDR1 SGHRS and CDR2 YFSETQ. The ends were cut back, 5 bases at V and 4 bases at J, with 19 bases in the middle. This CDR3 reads CASRAGPETPYEQYV. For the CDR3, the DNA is TGCGCCAGCAGGGCCGGGCCTGAAACCCCTTACGAGCAGTACGTC.

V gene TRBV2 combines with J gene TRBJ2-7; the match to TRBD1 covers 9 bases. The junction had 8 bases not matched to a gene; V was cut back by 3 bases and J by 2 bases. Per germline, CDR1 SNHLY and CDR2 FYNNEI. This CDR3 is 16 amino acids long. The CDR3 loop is CASSEGRDRATYEQYV. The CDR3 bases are TGTGCCAGCAGTGAGGGACGGGACAGGGCTACCTACGAGCAGTACGTC.

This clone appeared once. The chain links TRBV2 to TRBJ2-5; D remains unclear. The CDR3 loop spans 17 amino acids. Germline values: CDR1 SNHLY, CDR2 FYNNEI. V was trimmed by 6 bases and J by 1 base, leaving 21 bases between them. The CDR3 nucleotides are TGTGCCAGCAGCCAAAGGTCACCCCATATCGCCCAAGAGACCCAGTACTTC. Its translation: CASSQRSPHIAQETQYF.

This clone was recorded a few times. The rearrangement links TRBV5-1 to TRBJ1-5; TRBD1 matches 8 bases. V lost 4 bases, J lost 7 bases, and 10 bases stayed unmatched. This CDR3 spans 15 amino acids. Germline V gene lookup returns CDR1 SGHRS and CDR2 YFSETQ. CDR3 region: CASSPDGQGGQPQHF. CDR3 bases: TGCGCCAGCAGCCCTGACGGACAGGGTGGCCAGCCCCAGCATTTT.